These 24 T cell receptor beta chains share one sample of origin, sequenced in a study of blood T cell repertoires in COVID-19. TCRdb's table, derived via immunoSEQ multiplex PCR, lists solely in-frame clones and lacks some. Seen here are 200,000 to 250,000 clones, roughly four fifths observed once, and the top ten hold around 9%. The sequencing input was PBMCs or T cells enriched from blood (not recorded which). These receptors were collected from a man aged 35 to 55 who had recovered from COVID-19.

The chain employs TRBV3-1 (or the pseudogene TRBV3-2) and TRBJ2-7; TRBD2 is a possible D gene (6 bases). The germline V gene has CDR1 LGHDT and CDR2 YNNKEL (reference sequence). V dropped 4 bases and J dropped 7 bases, with 17 bases sitting between them. The CDR3 contains 14 residues. Written as DNA, the CDR3 is TGTGCCAGCAGCCTTCTCTTCGGGAGTCCAGAGCAGTACTTC. This gives the protein CASSLLFGSPEQYF.

The genes are TRBV27 and TRBJ2-7, with 10 bases matching TRBD1. The germline gives CDR1 MNHEY, CDR2 SMNVEV (reference sequence). The CDR3 runs to 15 residues. With 5 bases clipped from V and 5 bases from J, the junction kept 9 bases outside the gene matches. The CDR3: CASSPLGTGDHEQYF. The CDR3, as DNA: TGTGCCAGCAGTCCCCTCGGGACAGGGGACCACGAGCAGTACTTC.

In DNA form, the CDR3 reads TGTGCCACCAGTGTAATGGTAAGCAGGGAAAACACCATATATTTT. Protein sequence: CATSVMVSRENTIYF. The J gene is TRBJ1-3, the V gene TRBV24-1, with D tentatively TRBD1 (5 bases). V was clipped by 5 bases and J by 6 bases, with 16 bases between them. Per the germline V gene, CDR1 is KGHDR and CDR2 is SFDVKD. The CDR3 extends over 15 amino acids.

The table lists this clone with a few counts. This rearrangement joins TRBV10-2 to TRBJ1-5; perhaps TRBD1 as D (6 bases). The CDR3 runs to 14 residues. Trimming left V 2 bases short and J 1 base short, with 6 bases between. Germline CDR1 is WSHSY and CDR2 is SAAADI. The CDR3 reads CASSEDRSNQPQHF. The CDR3 coding sequence is TGCGCCAGCAGTGAGGACAGGAGCAATCAGCCCCAGCATTTT.

The CDR3 reads CASSLGSQGANYGYTF. CDR3 in DNA: TGCGCCAGCAGCTTGGGATCGCAGGGGGCTAACTATGGCTACACCTTC. V gene TRBV5-1 combines with J gene TRBJ1-2, with 7 bases fitting TRBD1. Germline assignment: CDR1 SGHRS and CDR2 YFSETQ. V lost 0 bases and J lost 0; bases outside the gene matches: 5. This CDR3 region has 16 residues.

The chain joins TRBV5-1 to TRBJ2-2; 7 bases match TRBD1. The CDR3 has 16 residues. CDR1 is SGHRS, CDR2 YFSETQ, per germline. V dropped 7 bases and J dropped 4; count of bases not matched to a gene: 13. The CDR3 region has the DNA TGCGCCAGCGGTGGAACAGGGGCGCCGGGCACCGGGGAGCTGTTTTTT. Its translation is CASGGTGAPGTGELFF.

This clone appeared a few times. This rearrangement joins TRBV5-8 to TRBJ1-1; 7 bases line up with TRBD1. Germline V gene sequence: CDR1 SGHTS, CDR2 YDEGEE. V gave up 4 bases and J gave up 0 bases; unmatched junction bases: 6. CDR3 length equals 15 residues. The CDR3 DNA is TGTGCCAGCAGCCCGCGGGACAGATTGAACACTGAAGCTTTCTTT. It encodes CASSPRDRLNTEAFF.

This clone showed up just once. V gene TRBV4-1 combines with J gene TRBJ1-3, with D uncertain. Germline values: CDR1 MGHRA, CDR2 YSYEKL. The V and J ends lost 2 bases and 2 bases respectively, with 10 bases between them. This CDR3 is built from 15 residues. The CDR3 sequence: CASSQIYLPGNTIYF. The CDR3 DNA reads TGCGCCAGCAGCCAAATTTATCTCCCTGGAAACACCATATATTTT.

V usage is TRBV24-1 and J usage is TRBJ1-2; D remains unclear. The V end was cut by 4 bases, the J end by 2 bases, with 10 bases between. Looked up from germline, CDR1 is KGHDR and CDR2 is SFDVKD. This CDR3 contains 14 residues. The CDR3 reads CATSEPGPNYGYTF. In DNA, the CDR3 is TGTGCCACCAGTGAGCCGGGTCCAAACTATGGCTACACCTTC.

Note on this clone: Additional DNA sequences in this sample encode the identical CDR3. This CDR3 is CSVVRTSGTNEQFF. CDR3 nucleotide sequence: TGCAGCGTTGTTAGGACTAGCGGGACGAATGAGCAGTTCTTC. The gene calls are TRBV29-1 and TRBJ2-1; 12 bases map to TRBD2. Germline V gene sequence: CDR1 SQVTM, CDR2 ANQGSEA. This CDR3 spans 14 amino acids. V lost 4 bases, J lost 7 bases, and 5 bases stayed unmatched.

This chain uses TRBV15 with TRBJ2-5; no clear D gene. The CDR3 runs 14 residues. In germline, CDR1 is LNHNV, CDR2 YYDKDF (reference sequence). Trimming removed 9 bases at V and 2 bases at J, with 16 bases between. DNA of the CDR3: TGTGCCACTAAGGCCTATACAGAACAAGAGACCCAGTACTTC. Translated: CATKAYTEQETQYF.

The V gene is TRBV6-5, the J gene TRBJ2-1; 7 positions match TRBD2. With V trimmed by 4 bases and J by 6 bases, 9 bases remained unmatched. This CDR3 contains 15 residues. Germline CDR1 MNHEY, CDR2 SVGAGI. The CDR3 DNA follows: TGTGCCAGCAGTTCCATAGCGGGCCGGAGCAATGAGCAGTTCTTC. This translates into CASSSIAGRSNEQFF.

The chain joins TRBV24-1 to TRBJ2-3, with 7 nucleotides matching TRBD2. Germline V gene data show CDR1 as KGHDR and CDR2 as SFDVKD. This CDR3 is built from 17 residues. The V segment lost 4 bases and the J segment 0 bases; nucleotides outside the gene matches: 9. Here the CDR3 DNA reads TGTGCCACCAGTGAAGCCCCGACTAGCAGTAGCACAGATACGCAGTATTTT. Translating gives CATSEAPTSSSTDTQYF.

V and J are TRBV5-5 and TRBJ2-3, with 7 nucleotides matching TRBD2. Germline lookup yields CDR1 SGHKS and CDR2 YYEKEE (reference sequence). The CDR3 runs 15 residues. V shed 0 bases and J 5 bases; nucleotides not matched to a gene: 6. The CDR3 bases are TGTGCCAGCAGCTTGGGATCGGGGGGTGGAGATACGCAGTATTTT. It codes for CASSLGSGGGDTQYF.

CDR3 DNA: TGTGCCAGCAACCCCGCGGGTTCCCGTGTCTATGGCTACACCTTC. Translating it yields CASNPAGSRVYGYTF. The chain has TRBV5-8 and TRBJ1-2; D is unresolved. Germline CDR1 and CDR2: SGHTS and YDEGEE. Trimming shortened V by 6 bases and J by 4 bases, and 19 bases separated the two germline ends. This CDR3 spans 15 amino acids.

V and J are TRBV7-9 and TRBJ2-7, with D maybe TRBD1 (5 bases). Germline V CDR1 and CDR2: SEHNR, FQNEAQ (reference sequence). The CDR3 consists of 12 residues. V lost 5 bases and J lost 3, with 8 bases in between. This chain's CDR3 is CASSLRGYEQYF. DNA of the CDR3: TGTGCCAGCAGCCTTAGGGGCTACGAGCAGTACTTC.

This rearrangement joins TRBV19 to TRBJ2-5, with 7 bases that match TRBD1. Germline values: CDR1 LNHDA, CDR2 SQIVND (reference sequence). This CDR3 is built from 13 residues. The J segment lost 3 bases and the V segment lost 6 bases, leaving 4 bases of the junction unmatched. The chain's CDR3 is CASRDRREETQYF. In nucleotides, the CDR3 is TGTGCCAGTAGGGACAGGCGGGAAGAGACCCAGTACTTC.

J is TRBJ1-5 and V is TRBV15; TRBD1 might be the D (6 bases). Germline assignment: CDR1 LNHNV and CDR2 YYDKDF (reference sequence). Trimming cost V 5 bases and J 8 bases, with 19 bases left between them. The CDR3 extends over 15 amino acids. DNA for the CDR3: TGTGCCACCAGCCCTGGGTGGCAGGGGATAAAGCCCCAGCATTTT. It codes for CATSPGWQGIKPQHF.

The chain combines TRBV18 with TRBJ2-5, with D possibly TRBD2 on 6 matching bases. The V and J ends lost 4 bases and 3 bases respectively, with 9 bases between them. Germline loops: CDR1 KGHSH, CDR2 LQKENI. The CDR3 runs 13 residues. CDR3 sequence reads: CASSRGGKETQYF. The CDR3 nucleotides read TGTGCCAGCTCACGGGGCGGGAAAGAGACCCAGTACTTC.

The rearrangement joins TRBV6-5 to TRBJ2-4, with D possibly matching TRBD2 (6 bases). The CDR3 contains 14 residues. Trimming pared 6 bases from V and 0 bases from J, leaving 9 bases between. CDR1 and CDR2 from the germline V gene are MNHEY and SVGAGI. CDR3 sequence: CASRPGLAKNIQYF. The CDR3 DNA is TGTGCCAGCAGGCCGGGACTAGCCAAAAACATTCAGTACTTC.

The chain recombines TRBV7-8 with TRBJ2-5; D gene unclear. The CDR3 has 14 amino acids. The ends were cut back, 2 bases at V and 0 bases at J, with 7 bases in the middle. CDR1 and CDR2 (germline): SGHVS, FQNEAQ. The CDR3 DNA sequence: TGTGCCAGCAGCTTAAGACAATACCAAGAGACCCAGTACTTC. Its translation: CASSLRQYQETQYF.

The chain is built from TRBV5-1 and TRBJ1-6; 8 bases are a match to TRBD1. Per germline, CDR1 SGHRS and CDR2 YFSETQ. The CDR3 length is 16 residues. V was clipped by 4 bases and J by 10 bases; unmatched bases: 13. The CDR3 loop reads CASSQGQGVISSPLHF. CDR3 DNA sequence: TGCGCCAGCAGCCAAGGACAGGGAGTCATCTCCTCACCCCTCCACTTT.

This chain links TRBV5-5 with TRBJ1-2; no clear D gene. The V end lost 0 bases, the J end lost 6 bases, and 9 bases lay between the germline ends. The germline CDR1 and CDR2 sequences are SGHKS and YYEKEE (reference sequence). The CDR3 sequence is 13 residues long. The CDR3: CASSLVSRDGYTF. In nucleotides, the CDR3 is TGTGCCAGCAGCTTGGTAAGTAGAGATGGCTACACCTTC.

J is TRBJ2-6 and V is TRBV3-1 (or the pseudogene TRBV3-2); D is unresolved. The germline V gene encodes CDR1 LGHDT and CDR2 YNNKEL (reference sequence). Trimming shortened V by 4 bases and J by 2 bases, and 15 bases separated the two germline ends. The CDR3 spans 17 residues. The DNA for the CDR3 is TGTGCCAGCAGCCTATTTACAGCTTCTCCTGGGGCCAACGTCCTGACTTTC. Protein product: CASSLFTASPGANVLTF.